This T cell receptor beta chain is from a study of blood T cell repertoires in COVID-19. Sequencing used immunoSEQ multiplex PCR; TCRdb keeps in-frame clones, though not all of them. The data contain approximately 130,000 clones, over 75% of them singletons. The ends lost 2 bases at V and 5 bases at J; junction bases unmatched: 6. The CDR3 sequence is 16 residues long. Germline CDR1 SGDLS, CDR2 YYNGEE. Sequencing used peripheral blood. The TCR comes from a man aged 55 to 70 with acute or convalescent COVID-19. V is TRBV9 and J is TRBJ2-5, with TRBD2 identical over 13 bases. CDR3 nucleotides: TGTGCCAGCAGCGTGACTAGCGGGAGGCTGGGGGAGACCCAGTACTTC. This codes for CASSVTSGRLGETQYF.